This TCR beta chain was profiled in a study of CD8 T cells in Susac syndrome. About the research overall: Blood was drawn from patients with Susac syndrome. At that point, they were therapy-naive, on corticosteroids, or on intravenous immunoglobulin alone.

This CDR3 is 13 amino acids long. Germline V CDR1 and CDR2: MNHEY, SVGAGI. Trimming removed 2 bases from V and 6 bases from J, with 8 bases in between. With random hexamers, roughly 0.45 to 1 ug RNA was reverse transcribed. TCRdb processed the immunoSEQ multiplex PCR reads anew with MiXCR; each CDR3 protein has one entry. The sample includes under 90,000 distinct CDR3 sequences, around 93% of them seen just once. Purification of the CD8+ and CD4+ T cells relied on negative isolation, and TEMRA cells underwent FACS enrichment. This clonotype was counted once. The TCR was taken from a human donor with Susac syndrome. The sequenced material came from CD8+ T cells from PBMCs. The J gene is TRBJ2-1, the V gene TRBV6-5; weak D call: TRBD2 (5 bases). The CDR3 DNA sequence: TGTGCCAGCAGTTACAGCGCGGGCAATGAGCAGTTCTTC. Its translation is CASSYSAGNEQFF.